The T cell receptor beta chain under discussion was sequenced for a study of PD-1 blockade in classical Hodgkin lymphoma. Findings and limits, study-wide: Relapsed/refractory patients reportedly had the lowest baseline TCR diversity, below newly diagnosed patients, who were below healthy donors.

The table came from immunoSEQ multiplex PCR; TCRdb's copy has only in-frame clones and leaves some out. The data show about 40,000 clones, with roughly three quarters seen just once and less than 15% held by the top ten. All patients relapsed after autologous stem cell transplantation, and brentuximab vedotin exposure varied. CDR1 is SEHNR, CDR2 FQNEAQ, per germline (reference sequence). V was clipped by 6 bases and J by 3 bases; unmatched bases: 12. This CDR3 is built from 16 residues. Remarks on this clone: Its antigen is unidentified.

Sequencing was performed on peripheral blood mononuclear cells (PBMCs), taken before the second cycle of nivolumab. The TCR was taken from a human donor with classical Hodgkin lymphoma. V usage is TRBV7-9 and J usage is TRBJ2-7, with 9 positions matching TRBD1. CDR3 nucleotide sequence: TGTGCCAGCAGTTCCCGGGACAGGGCCACCGGCTACGAGCAGTACTTC. Amino acid sequence: CASSSRDRATGYEQYF.